The TCR beta chain described here comes from a study of vaccination and CD4 T cells after COVID-19. Turning to the study itself: Two of the convalescents were Hispanic, and the group consisted of six males and four females. Post-vaccine specimens were obtained a median roughly 70 days after dose two (range 14 to 241).

V lost 4 bases and J lost 5; bases outside the gene matches: 12. The CDR3 runs to 16 residues. Germline CDR1 MDHEN, CDR2 SYDVKM. TCRdb reprocessed the PCR reads via MiXCR and lists one record per CDR3 protein. The table has tens of thousands of distinct CDR3 sequences, around 49% seen once. The chain employs TRBV28 and TRBJ2-3, with 7 bases lining up with TRBD1. The receptor comes from a human donor who had recovered from COVID-19. The sequenced sample was CD4+ T cells from blood, obtained before SARS-CoV-2 vaccination. CDR3 sequence reads: CASSSQTGLVRDTQYF. The CDR3 DNA is TGTGCCAGCAGTTCCCAGACAGGGCTGGTGCGAGATACGCAGTATTTT.